The rows below give T cell receptor beta chains drawn from one sample of a study of shared clonotypes between healthy human individuals. Produced via immunoSEQ multiplex PCR; TCRdb's table is partial and in-frame only. Of around 2.5 million clones listed, more than 85% are singletons. The sequencing sample was made of naive CD4+ T cells from PBMCs. The receptors originated from a man between 18 and 35 years old in good health. Some clones in this sample may be carry-over from other donors' samples. CDR3s include the opening cysteine and the closing phenylalanine or tryptophan. A D gene is named only where the DNA matches it firmly. Not every row has a clone size; where given, it reads once, few, many or a size class.

CDR3 protein: CASSLSMGRSSYEQYF; CDR3 DNA: TGTGCCAGCAGTTTATCCATGGGCAGGAGCTCCTACGAGCAGTACTTC; V gene: TRBV27; D gene: .; clone size: .; J gene: TRBJ2-7
CDR3 protein: CASSDGGQPNTEAFF; CDR3 DNA: TGCGCCAGCAGTGATGGGGGACAGCCGAACACTGAAGCTTTCTTT; V gene: TRBV10-1; D gene: TRBD1; clone size: .; J gene: TRBJ1-1
CDR3 protein: CASIYGTGGVKEQYF; CDR3 DNA: TGTGCCAGTATCTACGGGACAGGGGGCGTTAAAGAGCAGTACTTC; V gene: TRBV6-1; D gene: TRBD1; clone size: .; J gene: TRBJ2-7
CDR3 protein: CTSSMGQENYGYTF; CDR3 DNA: TGCACCAGCTCCATGGGACAGGAGAACTATGGCTACACCTTC; V gene: TRBV5-1; D gene: TRBD1; clone size: .; J gene: TRBJ1-2
CDR3 protein: CSVDRDYGYTF; CDR3 DNA: TGCAGCGTTGACAGAGACTATGGCTACACCTTC; V gene: TRBV29-1; D gene: .; clone size: .; J gene: TRBJ1-2
CDR3 protein: CASSLVISGTEAFF; CDR3 DNA: TGTGCCAGTAGCCTGGTCATATCGGGCACTGAAGCTTTCTTT; V gene: TRBV19; D gene: .; clone size: .; J gene: TRBJ1-1
CDR3 protein: CASSSAGGGSYNEQFF; CDR3 DNA: TGTGCCAGCAGTTCCGCCGGGGGAGGGTCCTACAATGAGCAGTTCTTC; V gene: TRBV25-1; D gene: TRBD2; clone size: .; J gene: TRBJ2-1
CDR3 protein: CASSLGTSGSSYEQYF; CDR3 DNA: TGCGCCAGCAGCTTGGGGACTAGCGGGAGTTCCTACGAGCAGTACTTC; V gene: TRBV5-1; D gene: TRBD2; clone size: .; J gene: TRBJ2-7
CDR3 protein: CASSLSGGTDTQYF; CDR3 DNA: TGTGCCAGCAGCTTAAGTGGAGGGACAGATACGCAGTATTTT; V gene: TRBV7-3; D gene: .; clone size: .; J gene: TRBJ2-3
CDR3 protein: CATLRQGGTQYF; CDR3 DNA: TGTGCCACCCTGAGACAGGGGGGTACGCAGTATTTT; V gene: TRBV19; D gene: TRBD1; clone size: .; J gene: TRBJ2-3
CDR3 protein: CASSQVVVVTRSATNEKLFF; CDR3 DNA: TGCGCCAGCAGCCAAGTCGTCGTGGTCACAAGGAGTGCAACTAATGAAAAACTGTTTTTT; V gene: TRBV4-1; D gene: .; clone size: .; J gene: TRBJ1-4
CDR3 protein: CASSRRASGRASTDTQYF; CDR3 DNA: TGTGCCAGCAGCCGGAGGGCTAGCGGGAGGGCTAGCACAGATACGCAGTATTTT; V gene: TRBV4-2; D gene: TRBD2; clone size: .; J gene: TRBJ2-3
CDR3 protein: CASSEYRTANTEAFF; CDR3 DNA: TGTGCCAGCAGTGAATACCGGACGGCGAACACTGAAGCTTTCTTT; V gene: TRBV6-1; D gene: .; clone size: .; J gene: TRBJ1-1
CDR3 protein: CASSLILAGGPYEQYF; CDR3 DNA: TGTGCCAGCAGTTTGATACTAGCGGGAGGGCCCTACGAGCAGTACTTC; V gene: TRBV27; D gene: TRBD2; clone size: .; J gene: TRBJ2-7
CDR3 protein: CSAPVGTEQYF; CDR3 DNA: TGCAGTGCGCCGGTGGGGACCGAGCAGTACTTC; V gene: TRBV20-1; D gene: .; clone size: .; J gene: TRBJ2-7
CDR3 protein: CAIRRPEAREQYF; CDR3 DNA: TGTGCCATCAGAAGGCCCGAGGCCCGCGAGCAGTACTTC; V gene: TRBV10-3; D gene: .; clone size: once; J gene: TRBJ2-7
CDR3 protein: CASSSPGTGPSGANVLTF; CDR3 DNA: TGCGCCAGCAGCTCCCCCGGGACAGGGCCCTCTGGGGCCAACGTCCTGACTTTC; V gene: TRBV5-1; D gene: TRBD1; clone size: once; J gene: TRBJ2-6
CDR3 protein: CASSLRGRTNEQYF; CDR3 DNA: TGTGCCAGCAGCTTACGGGGGAGAACCAACGAGCAGTACTTC; V gene: TRBV5-4; D gene: .; clone size: .; J gene: TRBJ2-7
CDR3 protein: CASSRWTSGAGTGEQYF; CDR3 DNA: TGTGCCAGCAGCCGGTGGACTAGCGGAGCTGGAACCGGCGAGCAGTACTTC; V gene: TRBV7-6; D gene: TRBD2; clone size: .; J gene: TRBJ2-7
CDR3 protein: CASSLRVASGRRETQYF; CDR3 DNA: TGTGCCAGCAGCTTAAGGGTGGCTAGCGGGAGGAGAGAGACCCAGTACTTC; V gene: TRBV7-9; D gene: TRBD2; clone size: .; J gene: TRBJ2-5
CDR3 protein: CASSSPSGTYEQYF; CDR3 DNA: TGTGCCAGCAGTTCACCAAGCGGGACCTACGAGCAGTACTTC; V gene: TRBV28; D gene: TRBD2; clone size: .; J gene: TRBJ2-7
CDR3 protein: CASSSPRDTQYF; CDR3 DNA: TGTGCCAGCAGTTCCCCCCGAGATACGCAGTATTTT; V gene: TRBV28; D gene: .; clone size: .; J gene: TRBJ2-3
CDR3 protein: CASSLSGTVTDTQYF; CDR3 DNA: TGTGCCAGCAGCTTATCGGGGACGGTCACAGATACGCAGTATTTT; V gene: TRBV7-3; D gene: .; clone size: .; J gene: TRBJ2-3
CDR3 protein: CASSLLGGSNQPQHF; CDR3 DNA: TGCGCCAGCAGCTTGCTGGGAGGAAGCAATCAGCCCCAGCATTTT; V gene: TRBV5-1; D gene: .; clone size: .; J gene: TRBJ1-5
CDR3 protein: CASSLPPRTAFF; CDR3 DNA: TGTGCCAGCAGCTTACCCCCTCGGACGGCTTTCTTT; V gene: TRBV13; D gene: .; clone size: .; J gene: TRBJ1-1
CDR3 protein: CASSLGLRGLGAKNIQYF; CDR3 DNA: TGTGCCAGCAGCTTAGGACTCCGGGGTCTGGGGGCCAAAAACATTCAGTACTTC; V gene: TRBV11-2; D gene: .; clone size: .; J gene: TRBJ2-4
CDR3 protein: CAWSVTPSPQETQYF; CDR3 DNA: TGTGCCTGGAGTGTAACCCCGTCGCCGCAAGAGACCCAGTACTTC; V gene: TRBV30; D gene: .; clone size: .; J gene: TRBJ2-5
CDR3 protein: CSVAYGGYEQYF; CDR3 DNA: TGCAGCGTTGCGTATGGGGGCTACGAGCAGTACTTC; V gene: TRBV29-1; D gene: .; clone size: .; J gene: TRBJ2-7
CDR3 protein: CAISESTSGRHNEQFF; CDR3 DNA: TGTGCCATCAGTGAGTCGACTAGCGGGAGGCACAATGAGCAGTTCTTC; V gene: TRBV10-3; D gene: TRBD2; clone size: .; J gene: TRBJ2-1
CDR3 protein: CASSHPKGGSNQPQHF; CDR3 DNA: TGTGCCAGCAGCCACCCAAAGGGGGGTAGCAATCAGCCCCAGCATTTT; V gene: TRBV28; D gene: .; clone size: .; J gene: TRBJ1-5
CDR3 protein: CASSLAFGPLGGQYF; CDR3 DNA: TGTGCCAGCAGCTTAGCTTTCGGACCCTTGGGTGGGCAGTATTTT; V gene: TRBV7-2; D gene: .; clone size: once; J gene: TRBJ2-3
CDR3 protein: CASRGGGTWETQYF; CDR3 DNA: TGTGCCAGCAGGGGGGGTGGGACTTGGGAGACCCAGTACTTC; V gene: TRBV28; D gene: .; clone size: .; J gene: TRBJ2-5
CDR3 protein: CASSLGGSGSLETQYF; CDR3 DNA: TGTGCCAGCAGCCTCGGGGGTAGCGGGAGTCTGGAGACCCAGTACTTC; V gene: TRBV7-7; D gene: TRBD2; clone size: .; J gene: TRBJ2-5
CDR3 protein: CASNRDRLVNTEAFF; CDR3 DNA: TGCGCCAGCAACCGGGACAGGCTAGTGAACACTGAAGCTTTCTTT; V gene: TRBV5-1; D gene: TRBD1; clone size: .; J gene: TRBJ1-1
CDR3 protein: CASRRETAYGYTF; CDR3 DNA: TGTGCCAGCAGGCGGGAGACAGCCTATGGCTACACCTTC; V gene: TRBV6-1; D gene: .; clone size: .; J gene: TRBJ1-2
CDR3 protein: CAISEGGVGNQPQHF; CDR3 DNA: TGTGCCATCAGTGAGGGGGGTGTAGGCAATCAGCCCCAGCATTTT; V gene: TRBV10-3; D gene: .; clone size: .; J gene: TRBJ1-5
CDR3 protein: CASSPIQGTDTQYF; CDR3 DNA: TGTGCCAGCTCACCCATCCAGGGGACAGATACGCAGTATTTT; V gene: TRBV18; D gene: .; clone size: .; J gene: TRBJ2-3
CDR3 protein: CASSPRTDTEAFF; CDR3 DNA: TGTGCCAGCTCACCCCGGACCGACACTGAAGCTTTCTTT; V gene: TRBV18; D gene: .; clone size: .; J gene: TRBJ1-1
CDR3 protein: CASSRAGLNNEQFF; CDR3 DNA: TGTGCCAGCAGCCGAGCGGGACTCAACAATGAGCAGTTCTTC; V gene: TRBV4-2; D gene: TRBD2; clone size: .; J gene: TRBJ2-1
CDR3 protein: CASSPRDRGNYGYTF; CDR3 DNA: TGTGCCAGCAGCCCACGGGACAGGGGTAACTATGGCTACACCTTC; V gene: TRBV4-2; D gene: TRBD1; clone size: .; J gene: TRBJ1-2
CDR3 protein: CASSLQGRVDTEAFF; CDR3 DNA: TGTGCCAGCAGCTTACAGGGGCGGGTAGACACTGAAGCTTTCTTT; V gene: TRBV7-2; D gene: .; clone size: .; J gene: TRBJ1-1
CDR3 protein: CASTEIEKLFF; CDR3 DNA: TGCGCCAGCACAGAAATAGAAAAACTGTTTTTT; V gene: TRBV5-1; D gene: .; clone size: .; J gene: TRBJ1-4
CDR3 protein: CASSVGVGTEREKLFF; CDR3 DNA: TGTGCCAGCAGCGTAGGGGTTGGGACAGAGAGAGAAAAACTGTTTTTT; V gene: TRBV9; D gene: TRBD1; clone size: .; J gene: TRBJ1-4
CDR3 protein: CASSRQGGNTEAFF; CDR3 DNA: TGTGCCAGCAGCCGACAGGGCGGAAACACTGAAGCTTTCTTT; V gene: TRBV5-6; D gene: TRBD1; clone size: .; J gene: TRBJ1-1
CDR3 protein: CASSPRSNSYEQYF; CDR3 DNA: TGTGCCAGCAGCCCGCGGTCCAACTCCTACGAGCAGTACTTC; V gene: TRBV7-9; D gene: .; clone size: .; J gene: TRBJ2-7